This T cell receptor beta chain was documented in a study of T cells in Graves' hyperthyroidism and ophthalmopathy. About the study: Peripheral blood was drawn at first diagnosis, prior to all treatment.

RNA transcripts served as the template for amplifying TCR beta CDR3 regions. Using the HTBI primer set, a first-round RT-PCR was run on the TCR CDR3. One entry per CDR3 protein results from TCRdb running MiXCR on the multiplex PCR reads. Here the sample spans about 760,000 distinct CDR3 sequences, around a third being singletons. Whole-study findings and limits: Among thyroid clonotypes expanded above 0.001, most also appeared in blood.

Trimming cost V 6 bases and J 8 bases, with 16 bases left between them. Germline CDR1 PRHDT, CDR2 FYEKMQ (reference sequence). The CDR3 runs 14 residues. For the diagnoses, clinical symptoms, serum thyroxine and TRAb, thyroid ultrasound and orbital computed tomography were used. Points on this clonotype: Its antigen is unknown.

The sequence was collected from a middle-aged woman with Graves' hyperthyroidism. The rearrangement links TRBV13 to TRBJ1-4; a weak D match, TRBD1 (6 bases). The sample comprised blood. CDR3: CASRGGDKAEKLFF. The CDR3 DNA is TGTGCCAGCAGAGGGGGAGACAAGGCGGAAAAACTGTTTTTT. The full variable domain, completed using reference TRBV13 and TRBJ1-4, is AAGVIQSPRHLIKEKRETATLKCYPIPRHDTVYWYQQGPGQDPQFLISFYEKMQSDKGSIPDRFSAQQFSDYHSELNMSSLELGDSALYFCASRGGDKAEKLFFGSGTQLSVL.